This is a list of T cell receptor beta chains from one sample in a study of PD-1 blockade in mismatch repair-deficient tumors. The protocol was immunoSEQ multiplex PCR, while the TCRdb copy is restricted to in-frame clones and leaves out a portion. The table lists 35,000 to 40,000 clones, 70% to 80% of them singletons. The sample consisted of peripheral blood, taken 4 weeks after starting pembrolizumab. These receptors all stem from an adult with mismatch repair-deficient cancer. CDR3s include the opening cysteine and the closing phenylalanine or tryptophan. A D gene is named only where the DNA matches it firmly. Only part of the rows carry a size: once, few, many, or a class if the clone is expanded.

D gene,clone size,J gene,V gene,CDR3 DNA,CDR3 protein
TRBD2,-,TRBJ2-1,TRBV7-9,TGTGCCAGCAGCTTAGGACTAGCGGGAGGTTTCGCCTACAATGAGCAGTTCTTC,CASSLGLAGGFAYNEQFF
-,-,TRBJ2-7,TRBV7-8,TGTGCCAGCAGCTTAACTACAGGGCGTGTATCCTACGAGCAGTACTTC,CASSLTTGRVSYEQYF
TRBD1,-,TRBJ2-5,TRBV15,TGTGCCACCAGCGGCATGACCGGGACAGCCCGGGAGACCCAGTACTTC,CATSGMTGTARETQYF
-,-,TRBJ2-7,TRBV5-6,TGTGCCAGCAGCTTGGGACCGGGACTCCAAATTCACTACTACGAGCAGTACTTC,CASSLGPGLQIHYYEQYF
-,-,TRBJ1-5,TRBV21-1,TGTGCCAGCAGTAAAAATAGGAGGACAGGGGATAGCAATCAGCCCCAGCATTTT,CASSKNRRTGDSNQPQHF
TRBD1,-,TRBJ1-4,TRBV27,TGTGCCAGCAGTAAGGACAGGTACAGTGAAAAACTGTTTTTT,CASSKDRYSEKLFF
-,few,TRBJ1-2,TRBV30,TGTGCCTCCCGACAGGAAGGGCCCCGGGGCTACACCTTC,CASRQEGPRGYTF
-,-,TRBJ2-7,TRBV29-1,TGCAGCGTTGTTTTAAACCAACGTCGGGAGCAGTACTTC,CSVVLNQRREQYF
-,-,TRBJ2-3,TRBV28,TGTGCCAGCAGTTTGGATGGACTCACCACAGATACGCAGTATTTT,CASSLDGLTTDTQYF
TRBD2,-,TRBJ2-7,TRBV18,TGTGCCAGCTCTCTGGGGACTAGCGGGATCAGAGACTACGAGCAGTACTTC,CASSLGTSGIRDYEQYF
-,few,TRBJ1-4,TRBV6-5,TGTGCCAGCAGTTTTCTGGCGTCCCCTTTGAATGAAAAACTGTTTTTT,CASSFLASPLNEKLFF
TRBD1,-,TRBJ2-1,TRBV19,TGTGCCAGTAGTATCTGGGACAGAAGTCCTAATGAGCAGTTCTTC,CASSIWDRSPNEQFF
TRBD2,-,TRBJ2-1,TRBV5-6,TGTGCCAGCAGCTTGGGACTAGCGAGCTCCTACAATGAGCAGTTCTTC,CASSLGLASSYNEQFF
-,-,TRBJ2-3,TRBV7-9,TGTGCCAGCAGCTTAAGGCAGCCACTCACAGATACGCAGTATTTT,CASSLRQPLTDTQYF
-,-,TRBJ1-2,TRBV6-5,TGTGCCAGCAGTTTTAGCGCGGGGGTTGACTACACCTTC,CASSFSAGVDYTF
-,few,TRBJ2-2,TRBV5-6,TGTGCCAGCAGCTTGTTTGGGAACACCGGGGAGCTGTTTTTT,CASSLFGNTGELFF
TRBD2,-,TRBJ2-6,TRBV30,TGTGCCTGGAGGGGGGGGAGAGGCCAGAGCTCTGGGGCCAACGTCCTGACTTTC,CAWRGGRGQSSGANVLTF
-,-,TRBJ1-5,TRBV19,TGTGCCAGTAGTATACAGGATAGTCAGCCCCAGCATTTT,CASSIQDSQPQHF
-,-,TRBJ2-1,TRBV19,TGTGCCAGTAGTGCAAGGCCCTATGGGGATGAGCAGTTCTTC,CASSARPYGDEQFF
-,once,TRBJ2-3,TRBV10-1,TGCGCCAGCAGTTCCTCAGGGGCAGAGGGAGATACGCAGTATTTT,CASSSSGAEGDTQYF
-,-,TRBJ1-2,TRBV30,TGTGCCTGGACCCCCGGGACATGGCCTTATGGCTACACCTTC,CAWTPGTWPYGYTF
-,-,TRBJ1-4,TRBV5-7,TGTGCCAGCAGCTTGGGGGGTCGGGGGTCTAATGAAAAACTGTTTTTT,CASSLGGRGSNEKLFF
-,-,TRBJ2-7,TRBV21-1,TGTGCCAGCACTCCGAGGCAGGGTGCCTACGAGCAGTACTTC,CASTPRQGAYEQYF
-,-,TRBJ2-3,TRBV28,TGTGCCAGCAGTTTACGAGAAGATACGCAGTATTTT,CASSLREDTQYF
-,once,TRBJ2-1,TRBV9,TGTGCCAGCAGCGTAGGCAGGGGTTATGGTGAGCAGTTCTTC,CASSVGRGYGEQFF
-,-,TRBJ1-1,TRBV7-9,TGTGCCAGCAGCTTTCCAGGGCAAGAAGCTTTCTTT,CASSFPGQEAFF
-,-,TRBJ2-3,TRBV7-3,TGTGCCAGCAGCTTAGAGGGCCCAGATACGCAGTATTTT,CASSLEGPDTQYF
-,-,TRBJ2-1,TRBV2,TGTGCCAGCAGTGAGTGGGCAGGGGTAAACCCCTACAATGAGCAGTTCTTC,CASSEWAGVNPYNEQFF
-,-,TRBJ2-1,TRBV15,TGTGCCACCAGCAGCGTCCGGGACGGGGGCAATGAGCAGTTCTTC,CATSSVRDGGNEQFF
-,-,TRBJ1-1,TRBV2,TGTGCCAGCAGTTTGAATGGCGGGGAGCACACTGAAGCTTTCTTT,CASSLNGGEHTEAFF
TRBD1,-,TRBJ1-1,TRBV7-2,TGTGCCAGCAGCGCTCAGGGGGGGAACACTGAAGCTTTCTTT,CASSAQGGNTEAFF
-,-,TRBJ1-4,TRBV6-6,TGTGCCAGCAGTAGCCGCGGGGTCCCCCTGCTTTTATTT,CASSSRGVPLLLF
TRBD1,-,TRBJ1-3,TRBV5-1,TGCGCCAGCAGCCCGACAGGGGAATCAGGAAACACCATATATTTT,CASSPTGESGNTIYF
-,-,TRBJ2-6,TRBV19,TGTGCCAGTAGCCTGGACCACGATTCTGGGGCCAACGTCCTGACTTTC,CASSLDHDSGANVLTF
-,-,TRBJ1-1,TRBV6-5,TGTGCCAGCAGCCGACAGTACCGGCCTGACACTGAAGCTTTCTTT,CASSRQYRPDTEAFF
-,once,TRBJ2-1,TRBV11-2,TGTGCCAGCAGCTCGACCTCTAGGGGGGGCGGGGGACCTTACAATGAGCAGTTCTTC,CASSSTSRGGGGPYNEQFF
TRBD2,once,TRBJ2-3,TRBV2,TGTGCCAGCCTGACTAGCGGGAGGGTCACAGATACGCAGTATTTT,CASLTSGRVTDTQYF
TRBD1,-,TRBJ2-7,TRBV9,TGTGCCAGCAGCGCGACAGGGGGAAGCCAACAGTACTTC,CASSATGGSQQYF
-,-,TRBJ2-6,TRBV19,TGTGCCAGTACAGGGGTTTCAGGGGCCAACGTCCTGACTTTC,CASTGVSGANVLTF
TRBD2,medium-sized,TRBJ2-3,TRBV6-4,TGTGCCAGCAGTCGGACTAGCGGGAGCACAGATACGCAGTATTTT,CASSRTSGSTDTQYF
TRBD1,-,TRBJ2-1,TRBV6-6,TGTGCCACCGACAGGGGGAACTACAATGAGCAGTTCTTC,CATDRGNYNEQFF
-,-,TRBJ2-7,TRBV10-2,TGCGCCAGCGGGGGATACGAGCAGTACTTC,CASGGYEQYF
TRBD1,-,TRBJ1-5,TRBV7-8,TGTGCCAGCAGCCCGGGACAGGGGCATGGACTTGGGCATTTT,CASSPGQGHGLGHF
-,-,TRBJ2-7,TRBV30,TGTGCCTGGAGTCAGGGCTACGAGCAGTACTTC,CAWSQGYEQYF
TRBD1,-,TRBJ1-4,TRBV4-3,TGCGCCAGCAGCCAAGAGGACAGGGGTGCAACTAATGAAAAACTGTTTTTT,CASSQEDRGATNEKLFF
-,-,TRBJ1-1,TRBV4-3,TGCGCCAGCAGCCAAGGGGGGTCCCCTGAAGCTTTCTTT,CASSQGGSPEAFF
-,-,TRBJ2-6,TRBV25-1,TGTGCCAGCAGTGCCCAGGGTAGGTCGGCCAACGTCCTGACTTTC,CASSAQGRSANVLTF
-,-,TRBJ2-5,TRBV11-2,TGTGCCAGCAGCCGCATTGGCCTAGAGACCCAGTACTTC,CASSRIGLETQYF
-,-,TRBJ2-3,TRBV25-1,TGTGCCACCGAGGGATTCACAGATACGCAGTATTTT,CATEGFTDTQYF
-,-,TRBJ2-1,TRBV6-5,TGTGCCAGCAGTTACGAGGAGGGGGGCTACAATGAGCAGTTCTTC,CASSYEEGGYNEQFF
-,-,TRBJ1-2,TRBV28,TGTGCCAGCAGTTTAAACGGGGGGAGCTATGGCTACACCTTC,CASSLNGGSYGYTF